The 10 T cell receptor beta chains given below trace back to one sample, sequenced in a study of human T cells and chemical hapten exposure. TCRdb reanalysed the RACE reads using MiXCR and keeps one entry per CDR3 protein. Of some 180,000 distinct CDR3 sequences in the sample, around 24% are singletons; the top ten hold roughly 6.7%. Stated time point: patch test 1, 2 weeks after DPC sensitization. Treatment described: therapeutic diphenylcyclopropenone sensitization with weekly scalp DPC. Material: whole blood, obtained in connection with sensitization to the hapten diphenylcyclopropenone (DPC). These receptors were collected from a woman aged 45-65 years with alopecia areata. Some clones in this sample may be carry-over from other donors' samples.

There are a few counts of this clonotype. J is TRBJ1-1 and V is TRBV6-6; D uncertain. The CDR3 is 14 residues long. CDR1 is MNHNY and CDR2 is SVGAGI in the germline V gene (reference sequence). V shed 3 bases and J shed 4 bases, with 12 bases lying between them. The CDR3 loop reads CASSYEGFSTEAFF. CDR3 nucleotide sequence: TGTGCCAGCAGTTATGAGGGTTTTAGCACTGAAGCTTTCTTT.

V is TRBV5-1 and J is TRBJ2-4; D is possibly TRBD1 or TRBD2 (5 bases each). The CDR3 contains 14 residues. CDR1 is SGHRS and CDR2 is YFSETQ in the germline V gene. Trimming took off 3 bases at V and 0 bases at J, with 7 bases between the two ends. The CDR3 here is CASSSGLAKNIQYF. The DNA for the CDR3 is TGCGCCAGCAGCTCGGGGCTAGCCAAAAACATTCAGTACTTC.

The V call is TRBV6-5, the J call TRBJ1-1; maybe TRBD1 (5 bases). CDR3 length equals 13 residues. Germline V gene lookup returns CDR1 MNHEY and CDR2 SVGAGI. V was pared by 6 bases and J by 6 bases, with 14 bases between. The chain's CDR3 is CASSRGGGSEAFF. As DNA, the CDR3 is TGTGCCAGCAGCCGTGGGGGGGGTTCTGAAGCTTTCTTT.

This clonotype was seen ten or more times. V is TRBV10-1 and J is TRBJ1-1; 8 nucleotides agree with TRBD1. The V and J ends lost 10 bases and 5 bases, in that order; junction bases with no gene match: 9. This CDR3 comprises 13 residues. The germline V gene encodes CDR1 WNHNN and CDR2 SYGVQD (reference sequence). The CDR3 sequence is CATAKTGGTEAFF. DNA for the CDR3: TGCGCCACTGCCAAAACAGGGGGTACTGAAGCTTTCTTT.

A few counts support this clonotype. The chain uses TRBV5-1 and TRBJ2-4, with D hard to call. The length of the CDR3 is 15 residues. The ends were cut back, 0 bases at V and 2 bases at J, with 9 bases in the middle. Germline loops: CDR1 SGHRS, CDR2 YFSETQ. The CDR3: CASSLDFQTKNIQYF. Here the CDR3 DNA reads TGCGCCAGCAGCTTGGATTTCCAGACCAAAAACATTCAGTACTTC.

In its sample, this clonotype was seen a few times. The V and J genes are TRBV5-1 and TRBJ2-3, with D perhaps TRBD2 (6 bases). V lost 2 bases, J lost 7 bases, and 14 bases lay in between. The CDR3 has 14 residues. Germline-derived CDR1 and CDR2 are SGHRS and YFSETQ. The CDR3 protein is CASSFGGIGNTQYF. The CDR3 DNA reads TGCGCCAGCAGCTTCGGCGGGATAGGTAATACGCAGTATTTT. The complete variable domain, with remaining parts taken from reference TRBV5-1 and TRBJ2-3, reads KAGVTQTPRYLIKTRGQQVTLSCSPISGHRSVSWYQQTPGQGLQFLFEYFSETQRNKGNFPGRFSGRQFSNSRSEMNVSTLELGDSALYLCASSFGGIGNTQYFGPGTRLTVL.

The CDR3 sequence: CSGTDPKGIRDTEAFF. CDR3 nucleotides: TGCAGCGGTACGGACCCCAAGGGGATTCGGGACACTGAAGCTTTCTTT. V is TRBV29-1 and J is TRBJ1-1; a weak D match, TRBD1 (5 bases). V lost 7 bases to trimming and J lost 3 bases, with 24 bases between them. This CDR3 spans 16 amino acids. Germline CDR1 SQVTM, CDR2 ANQGSEA.

This clonotype was detected only a few times. V usage is TRBV5-1 and J usage is TRBJ2-5; unclear D gene. Trimming stripped 1 base from V and 4 bases from J, with 8 bases between. Germline CDR1 and CDR2: SGHRS and YFSETQ. This CDR3 comprises 13 residues. CDR3 in DNA: TGCGCCAGCAGCTTGAATTTGCGAGAGACCCAGTACTTC. This translates into CASSLNLRETQYF.

The chain recombines TRBV15 with TRBJ1-4, with 7 bases that match TRBD1. Germline loops: CDR1 LNHNV, CDR2 YYDKDF (reference sequence). Germline trimming cut 1 base from V and 8 bases from J; bases unmatched to any gene: 4. The CDR3 consists of 14 residues. Here the CDR3 reads CATSRGRGDEKLFF. CDR3 DNA: TGTGCCACCAGCAGAGGCAGGGGGGACGAAAAACTGTTTTTT.

There are a few counts of this clonotype. The V call is TRBV11-3, the J call TRBJ2-3; 7 bases map to TRBD2. This CDR3 region has 16 residues. Germline CDR1 reads SGHNT; CDR2 reads YENEEA. The ends lost 5 bases at V and 6 bases at J; junction bases unmatched: 14. CDR3 sequence: CASSARGTTSGDTQYF. As DNA, the CDR3 is TGTGCCAGCAGCGCCAGAGGGACTACGTCCGGGGATACGCAGTATTTT.